Shown below are 2 T cell receptor beta chains from a single sample sequenced in a study of regulatory T cells in long-lasting Graves disease. Time point noted: newly diagnosed GD, antithyroid drugs for less than 3 months. Extracted PBMC RNA gave rise to the TCR library. Through Arm-PCR of CDR3 regions and iRepertoire HTBI primers, TCR beta libraries were built. TCRdb re-called the multiplex PCR reads with MiXCR, one entry per CDR3 protein. The sample shows about 300,000 distinct CDR3 sequences, more than 15% of them seen only once. The sample consisted of peripheral blood mononuclear cells (PBMCs), taken at new diagnosis, from a patient treated with antithyroid drugs. Every receptor here comes from a female donor with Graves disease.

This clonotype was recorded a few times. V and J are TRBV6-9 and TRBJ2-1; D is ambiguous. This CDR3 is built from 14 residues. The V gene's germline CDR1 is MNHGY and CDR2 SVAAGI. V lost 3 bases and J 4 bases, leaving 10 bases between the germline ends. The CDR3 nucleotides are TGTGCCAGCAGTTACTCTCTCGTTTACAATGAGCAGTTCTTC. This codes for CASSYSLVYNEQFF.

The sample holds a few counts of this clonotype. One junction end does not reproduce the germline sequence, and a read error may be involved. V and J are TRBV6-1 and TRBJ2-5; perhaps D is TRBD1 or TRBD2 (6 bases each). The CDR3 length is 15 residues. CDR1 and CDR2 (germline): MNHNS, SASEGT. CDR3 sequence (DNA): TGTGTCAGCAACCCTCGGGGGCGGGGCCGAGAGACCCAGTACTTC. This codes for CVSNPRGRGRETQYF.